The clone carrying this T cell receptor beta chain was counted a few times. Original methodology: Reference gene primer amplification yielded estimated nucleated cell counts. Profiling relied on immunoSEQ multiplex PCR, and the TCRdb table lists in-frame clones only, not all of them. The V and J calls and clone size are taken from that table; D and trimming were inferred from the DNA. The data show about 97,000 clones, 80% to 90% seen once. This entry is derived from a study of blood T cell repertoires in COVID-19. Study-wide context: The analysed material was cDNA or gDNA that came from T cells, B-cell-depleted T cells, or PBMCs.

V was clipped by 4 bases and J by 3 bases, with 14 bases between them. Germline V gene lookup returns CDR1 KGHDR and CDR2 SFDVKD. This CDR3 contains 16 residues. The source material was peripheral blood. The chain joins TRBV24-1 to TRBJ2-2; tentative D call: TRBD1 (6 bases). The sequence came from a woman in her twenties or thirties with acute or convalescent COVID-19. CDR3 DNA: TGTGCCACCAGTGACTGGGACACCACCTACACCGGGGAGCTGTTTTTT. Translating gives CATSDWDTTYTGELFF.